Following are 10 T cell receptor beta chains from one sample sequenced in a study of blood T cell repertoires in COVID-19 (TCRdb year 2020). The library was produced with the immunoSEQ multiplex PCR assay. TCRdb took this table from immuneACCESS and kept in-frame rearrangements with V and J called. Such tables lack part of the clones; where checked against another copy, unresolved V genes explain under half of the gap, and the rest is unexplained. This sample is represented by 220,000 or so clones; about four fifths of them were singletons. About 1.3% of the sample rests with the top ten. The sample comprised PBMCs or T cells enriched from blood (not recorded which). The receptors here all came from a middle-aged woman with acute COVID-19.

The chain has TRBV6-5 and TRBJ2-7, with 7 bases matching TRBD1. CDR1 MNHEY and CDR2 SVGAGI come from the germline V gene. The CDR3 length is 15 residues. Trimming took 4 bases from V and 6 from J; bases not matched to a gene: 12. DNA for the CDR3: TGTGCCAGCAGTTCACAGGGGAGTAGTCTGCGCGAGCAGTACTTC. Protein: CASSSQGSSLREQYF.

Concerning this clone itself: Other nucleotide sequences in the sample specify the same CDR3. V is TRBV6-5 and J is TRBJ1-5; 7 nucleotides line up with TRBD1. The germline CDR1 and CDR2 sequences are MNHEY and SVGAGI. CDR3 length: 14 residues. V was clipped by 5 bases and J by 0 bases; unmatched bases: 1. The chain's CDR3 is CASSRQGSNQPQHF. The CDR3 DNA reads TGTGCCAGCAGTCGACAGGGTAGCAATCAGCCCCAGCATTTT.

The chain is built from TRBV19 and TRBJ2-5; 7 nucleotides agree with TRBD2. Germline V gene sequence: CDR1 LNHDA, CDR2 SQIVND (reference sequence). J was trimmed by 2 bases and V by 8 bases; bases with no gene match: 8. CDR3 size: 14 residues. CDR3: CASRKRGGQETQYF. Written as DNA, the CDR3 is TGTGCCAGTCGAAAACGCGGGGGACAAGAGACCCAGTACTTC.

The CDR3 nucleotides read TGTGCCAGCAGTGAATCTGGGACACACTACAATGAGCAGTTCTTC. Its protein is CASSESGTHYNEQFF. This sequence joins TRBV25-1 and TRBJ2-1; the D gene is possibly TRBD1 (6 bases). The V end lost 1 base, the J end lost 3 bases, and 10 bases lay between the germline ends. The CDR3 length is 15 residues. The V gene's germline CDR1 is MGHDK and CDR2 SYGVNS.

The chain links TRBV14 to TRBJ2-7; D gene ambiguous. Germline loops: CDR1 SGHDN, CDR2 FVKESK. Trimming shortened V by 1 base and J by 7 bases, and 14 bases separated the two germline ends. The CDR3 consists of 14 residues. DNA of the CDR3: TGTGCCAGCAGCCAAGGTCGCCTCAGGAAAGAGCAGTACTTC. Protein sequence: CASSQGRLRKEQYF.

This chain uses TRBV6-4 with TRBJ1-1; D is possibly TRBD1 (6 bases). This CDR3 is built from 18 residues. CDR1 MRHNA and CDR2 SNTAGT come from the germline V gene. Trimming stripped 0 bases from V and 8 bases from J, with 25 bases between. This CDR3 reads CASSDSGPITGLDLEAFF. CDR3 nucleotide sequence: TGTGCCAGCAGTGACTCTGGGCCTATAACAGGGTTGGATTTGGAAGCTTTCTTT.

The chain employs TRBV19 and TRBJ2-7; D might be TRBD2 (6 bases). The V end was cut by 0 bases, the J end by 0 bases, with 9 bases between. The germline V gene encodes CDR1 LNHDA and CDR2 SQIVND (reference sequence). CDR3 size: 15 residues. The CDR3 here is CASSIDGGSSYEQYF. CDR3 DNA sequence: TGTGCCAGTAGTATAGATGGGGGGAGCTCCTACGAGCAGTACTTC.

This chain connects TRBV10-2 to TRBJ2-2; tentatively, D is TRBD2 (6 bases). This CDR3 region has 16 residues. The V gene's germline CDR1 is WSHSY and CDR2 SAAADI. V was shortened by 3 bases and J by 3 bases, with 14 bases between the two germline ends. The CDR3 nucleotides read TGCGCCAGCAGTGATTGGGTCGGGGGAGACACCGGGGAGCTGTTTTTT. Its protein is CASSDWVGGDTGELFF.

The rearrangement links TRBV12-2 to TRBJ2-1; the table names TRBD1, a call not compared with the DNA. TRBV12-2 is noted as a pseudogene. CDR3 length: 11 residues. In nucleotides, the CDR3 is TGTGCAAGTCCCCAGGACAATGAGCAGTTCTTC. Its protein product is CASPQDNEQFF.

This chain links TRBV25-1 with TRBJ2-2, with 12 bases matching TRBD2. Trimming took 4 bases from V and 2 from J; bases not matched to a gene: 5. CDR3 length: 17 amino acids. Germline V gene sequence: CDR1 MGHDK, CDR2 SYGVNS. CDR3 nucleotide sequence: TGTGCCAGCAGTGGAGGACTAGCGGGGATTAACACCGGGGAGCTGTTTTTT. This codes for CASSGGLAGINTGELFF.